The 26 T cell receptor beta chains reported below all come from one sample, sequenced in a study of Graves' ophthalmopathy and Graves' hyperthyroidism. TCR beta CDR3 amplification used RNA transcripts. The library came from an HTBI-primed first-round RT-PCR and a second-round multiplex PCR. TCRdb recomputed calls from the multiplex PCR reads with MiXCR, one row per CDR3 protein. This table has approximately 460,000 distinct CDR3 sequences, roughly 14% appearing once. Source material: blood. These receptors came from a woman younger than 45 with Graves' ophthalmopathy.

The chain employs TRBV30 and TRBJ1-1; 9 bases are shared with TRBD1. This CDR3 is built from 15 residues. The germline V gene encodes CDR1 GTSNPN and CDR2 SVGIG (reference sequence). The V and J ends lost 2 bases and 4 bases, in that order; junction bases with no gene match: 8. CDR3 region: CAWSPDRGFLTEAFF. The CDR3 DNA follows: TGTGCCTGGAGTCCGGACAGGGGCTTTCTCACTGAAGCTTTCTTT.

In the case of this clonotype: This may be a read error: a much more frequent sequence differs by one nucleotide. CDR3 DNA: TGTGCCAGCAGTGAATTGGGCAGGCCCTCCTACGAGCAGTACGTC. Protein product: CASSELGRPSYEQYV. This sequence joins TRBV6-1 and TRBJ2-7; D not certain. V lost 2 bases to trimming and J lost 0 bases, with 11 bases between them. There are 15 residues in the CDR3. Germline V gene data show CDR1 as MNHNS and CDR2 as SASEGT.

Notes on this clonotype: A read error may explain this, as a much larger clone is one base away. CDR3 in amino acids: CASSYGGRAEAVF. CDR3 sequence (DNA): TGTGCCAGCAGTTACGGGGGAAGGGCTGAAGCTGTCTTT. The chain has TRBV28 and TRBJ1-1; a possible D gene is TRBD1 (5 bases). CDR1 and CDR2 (germline): MDHEN, SYDVKM. The CDR3 is 13 residues long.

This clonotype was seen more than once but under ten times. CDR3 nucleotide sequence: TGTGCCAGCAGCTTGGCAACAGACAGCACCGGGGAGCTGTTTTTT. Its translation: CASSLATDSTGELFF. The rearrangement joins TRBV7-6 to TRBJ2-2, with a possible D match to TRBD1 (5 bases). CDR1 is SGHVS and CDR2 is FNYEAQ in the germline V gene. This CDR3 has 15 amino acids. Deletions cut 3 bases from V and 4 bases from J, with 12 bases between.

The chain uses TRBV27 and TRBJ2-2, with 8 nucleotides matching TRBD2. The CDR3 length is 19 residues. Germline V gene lookup returns CDR1 MNHEY and CDR2 SMNVEV (reference sequence). V shed 7 bases and J 6 bases; nucleotides not matched to a gene: 22. For the CDR3, the DNA is TGTGCCAGCATCTATGGCGCAGGATCTCAGCGGGAGTGGTCCGGGGAGCTGTTTTTT. This translates into CASIYGAGSQREWSGELFF.

Many counts were recorded for this clonotype. The rearrangement joins TRBV6-5 to TRBJ2-5; 8 bases align to TRBD1. Germline CDR1 is MNHEY and CDR2 is SVGAGI. This CDR3 region has 17 residues. With V trimmed by 2 bases and J by 2 bases, 10 bases remained unmatched. CDR3 loop: CASSYTWTGRSQETQYF. For the CDR3, the DNA is TGTGCCAGCAGTTACACCTGGACAGGGCGATCTCAAGAGACCCAGTACTTC.

This clonotype turned up a few times. V and J are TRBV20-1 and TRBJ2-1, with 11 bases that match TRBD2. This CDR3 region has 14 residues. The germline CDR1 and CDR2 sequences are DFQATT and SNEGSKA (reference sequence). CDR3 DNA sequence: TGCAGCCCCAGTAGCGGGAGGGTATACAATGAGCAGTTCTTC. Translating gives CSPSSGRVYNEQFF.

This clonotype was recorded at least ten times. V is TRBV7-9 and J is TRBJ1-5, with D possibly being TRBD1 (6 bases). In germline, CDR1 is SEHNR, CDR2 FQNEAQ (reference sequence). Trimming removed 2 bases from V and 0 bases from J, with 8 bases in between. The CDR3 extends over 15 amino acids. CDR3 in amino acids: CASSLQGFSNQPQHF. CDR3 in DNA: TGTGCCAGCAGCTTACAGGGGTTTAGCAATCAGCCCCAGCATTTT. Supplemented by reference TRBV7-9 and TRBJ1-5, the full variable domain reads DTGVSQNPRHKITKRGQNVTFRCDPISEHNRLYWYRQTLGQGPEFLTYFQNEAQLEKSRLLSDRFSAERPKGSFSTLEIQRTEQGDSAMYLCASSLQGFSNQPQHFGDGTRLSIL.

This clonotype was detected ten times or more. This chain links TRBV28 with TRBJ2-4; D possibly matches TRBD1 or TRBD2 (5 bases each). Germline CDR1 and CDR2: MDHEN and SYDVKM. The CDR3 spans 15 residues. Trimming stripped 4 bases from V and 2 bases from J, with 12 bases between. The CDR3 spells CASSSGRVTKNIQYF. The DNA for the CDR3 is TGTGCCAGCAGTTCGGGACGGGTGACCAAAAACATTCAGTACTTC.

This clonotype came up many times. The chain recombines TRBV20-1 with TRBJ1-1, with TRBD1 matching over 7 bases. CDR3 size: 15 residues. V shed 1 base and J 5 bases; nucleotides not matched to a gene: 10. Germline V CDR1 and CDR2: DFQATT, SNEGSKA (reference sequence). This CDR3 reads CSARGGKGAGTEAFF. The CDR3, as DNA: TGCAGTGCTAGAGGGGGGAAGGGGGCAGGGACTGAAGCTTTCTTT.

In this sample, this clonotype turned up a few times. The rearrangement joins TRBV6-5 to TRBJ2-2; 9 bases align to TRBD2. After removal of 7 bases from V and 3 bases from J, the junction contained 6 bases not matched to a gene. Germline values: CDR1 MNHEY, CDR2 SVGAGI. The CDR3 is 15 amino acids. CDR3 sequence reads: CASKLAGVDTGELFF. Here the CDR3 DNA reads TGTGCCAGCAAGTTAGCGGGAGTGGACACCGGGGAGCTGTTTTTT.

This clonotype was detected ten times or more. The J gene is TRBJ2-6, the V gene TRBV6-1; 8 nucleotides match TRBD1. The germline gives CDR1 MNHNS, CDR2 SASEGT. Unmatched junction bases numbered 11, after V lost 1 base and J lost 9 bases. The CDR3 has 17 residues. DNA of the CDR3: TGTGCCAGCAGTGAAGGCAGGGGGCCGCTCAGGGGCAACGTCCTGACTTTC. Translating gives CASSEGRGPLRGNVLTF.

In this sample, this clonotype turned up a few times. The chain couples TRBV28 to TRBJ2-5; 8 bases line up with TRBD2. The V and J ends lost 6 bases and 5 bases, in that order; junction bases with no gene match: 8. Germline CDR1 is MDHEN and CDR2 is SYDVKM. CDR3 length equals 14 residues. The DNA of the CDR3 is TGTGCCAGCAGATTTCGCGGGGGGAAGGAGACCCAGTACTTC. It yields the protein CASRFRGGKETQYF.

This clonotype was seen ten or more times. The V gene is TRBV6-1, the J gene TRBJ2-7, with 9 bases matching TRBD1. The CDR3 has 14 residues. With V trimmed by 6 bases and J by 4 bases, 7 bases remained unmatched. Germline CDR1 MNHNS, CDR2 SASEGT. The CDR3 DNA is TGTGCCAGCAGGAAACAGGGGGCGCGGTACGAGCAGTACTTC. Amino acid sequence: CASRKQGARYEQYF.

The chain is built from TRBV29-1 and TRBJ2-7; 12 bases match TRBD2. The CDR3 has 18 residues. Trimming took 4 bases from V and 6 from J; bases not matched to a gene: 19. The germline CDR1 and CDR2 sequences are SQVTM and ANQGSEA. The CDR3 sequence is CSVGEKRLAGGIPLEQYF. DNA for the CDR3: TGCAGCGTTGGAGAGAAGAGGCTAGCGGGAGGGATCCCCCTCGAGCAGTACTTC.

With respect to this clonotype: Being one base from a much bigger clone, this may be a read error. This likely comes from a read error, as the CDR3 has no conserved phenylalanine or tryptophan at its end. The rearrangement uses TRBV7-9 and TRBJ2-7; D not certain. Between the trimmed V and J ends, which lost 5 bases and 2 bases, there was a span of 10 bases. Germline V gene lookup returns CDR1 SEHNR and CDR2 FQNEAQ (reference sequence). This CDR3 has 13 amino acids. CDR3 in DNA: TGTGCCAGCAGCACCTATGAGACCTACGAGCAGTACTAC. It specifies CASSTYETYEQYY.

The table lists this clonotype with many counts. This rearrangement joins TRBV2 to TRBJ1-5, with D hard to call. Per the germline V gene, CDR1 is SNHLY and CDR2 is FYNNEI. The length of the CDR3 is 14 residues. Trimming took 5 bases from V and 2 from J, leaving 10 bases between them. The CDR3 reads CASSWTPGNQPQHF. The CDR3 DNA is TGTGCCAGCAGTTGGACTCCAGGCAATCAGCCCCAGCATTTT.

Ten or more counts support this clonotype. The chain is built from TRBV20-1 and TRBJ1-1, with D possibly TRBD1 on 5 matching bases. The V end lost 1 base, the J end lost 3 bases, and 12 bases lay between the germline ends. Germline V gene data show CDR1 as DFQATT and CDR2 as SNEGSKA (reference sequence). This CDR3 is 14 amino acids long. The CDR3 nucleotides are TGCAGTGCTAGAGTCGCGACGGGACACACTGAAGCTTTCTTT. This gives the protein CSARVATGHTEAFF.

This sequence joins TRBV13 and TRBJ2-6; TRBD1 matches at 9 bases. Losses at the gene ends were 5 bases for V and 4 bases for J; bases not matched to a gene: 9. The CDR3 runs to 17 residues. From germline, CDR1 is PRHDT and CDR2 FYEKMQ (reference sequence). The CDR3 bases are TGTGCCAGCAGCCACCGGGACAGGGTGTCGGGGGCCAACGTCCTGACTTTC. Translation gives CASSHRDRVSGANVLTF.

This clonotype was seen repeatedly, ten times or more. The chain carries TRBV20-1 and TRBJ1-2; TRBD1 aligns across 8 bases. Looked up from germline, CDR1 is DFQATT and CDR2 is SNEGSKA (reference sequence). The CDR3 is 15 residues long. Trimming removed 3 bases from V and 4 bases from J; junction bases left unmatched: 10. CDR3 DNA sequence: TGCAGTGCTAGGAGACCCAGGGGGCGTATCTATGGCTACACCTTC. Translation: CSARRPRGRIYGYTF.

As to this clonotype: This may be a read error: a much more frequent sequence differs by one nucleotide. The CDR3 reads CASSYDPGQGNYGYTF. CDR3 sequence (DNA): TGTGCCAGCAGCTATGACCCGGGACAGGGGAACTATGGCTACACCTTC. The J gene is TRBJ1-2, the V gene TRBV9, with 10 bases lining up with TRBD1. Germline CDR1 reads SGDLS; CDR2 reads YYNGEE. The CDR3 contains 16 residues. V lost 4 bases to trimming and J lost 2 bases; unmatched junction nucleotides: 8.

The chain links TRBV4-1 to TRBJ2-5, with TRBD2 matching over 12 bases. The CDR3 covers 18 residues. The germline V gene has CDR1 MGHRA and CDR2 YSYEKL. J lost 3 bases, V lost 1 base, and 9 bases had no gene match. The CDR3: CASSQVTSGRRRKETQYF. The CDR3 DNA sequence: TGCGCCAGCAGCCAAGTTACTAGCGGGAGGAGGAGAAAAGAGACCCAGTACTTC.

This clonotype occurred many times. The V and J genes are TRBV27 and TRBJ2-7; TRBD1 matches at 8 bases. The CDR3 contains 14 residues. The V and J ends lost 5 bases and 3 bases, in that order; junction bases with no gene match: 6. The V gene's germline CDR1 is MNHEY and CDR2 SMNVEV (reference sequence). The CDR3 nucleotides read TGTGCCAGCAGTGCCGGACAGGGTAGCTACGAGCAGTACTTC. It yields the protein CASSAGQGSYEQYF.

This clonotype was counted at least ten times. The V and J genes are TRBV5-1 and TRBJ1-2, with D possibly matching TRBD1 (5 bases). Trimming took 0 bases from V and 1 from J, leaving 16 bases between them. The CDR3 length is 17 residues. Germline CDR1 SGHRS, CDR2 YFSETQ. Here the CDR3 reads CASSLGDPGRNNYGYTF. CDR3 DNA: TGCGCCAGCAGCTTGGGAGATCCGGGACGGAATAACTATGGCTACACCTTC.

In its sample, this clonotype was seen many times. The chain couples TRBV29-1 to TRBJ2-2, with 7 bases aligning to TRBD1. Germline V gives CDR1 SQVTM, CDR2 ANQGSEA. This CDR3 comprises 14 residues. Germline trimming cut 5 bases from V and 2 bases from J; bases unmatched to any gene: 5. The CDR3 nucleotides read TGCAGCGTTAGGGGACAGATCAACACCGGGGAGCTGTTTTTT. Amino acid sequence: CSVRGQINTGELFF.

The gene calls are TRBV3-1 and TRBJ1-1; D gene uncertain. The CDR3 length is 15 residues. The germline V and J ends were trimmed by 1 base and 1 base, with 10 bases remaining between them. Germline CDR1 LGHDT, CDR2 YNNKEL (reference sequence). The CDR3 bases are TGTGCCAGCAGCCAAGCAATCGGCAGGAACACTGAAGCTTTCTTT. Residues: CASSQAIGRNTEAFF.